The 20 T cell receptor beta chains given below trace back to one sample, sequenced in a study of blood T cell repertoires in COVID-19. Sequencing used immunoSEQ multiplex PCR; TCRdb keeps in-frame clones, though not all of them. The sample lists fewer than 70,000 clones, approximately 92% occurring once. The material sequenced was peripheral blood. The receptors were sampled from a man between 45 and 60 years old with active COVID-19.

The V call is TRBV10-3, the J call TRBJ2-1; 11 bases agree with TRBD1. Trimming took 11 bases from V and 7 from J; bases not matched to a gene: 10. Germline assignment: CDR1 ENHRY and CDR2 SYGVKD. The CDR3 length is 14 residues. CDR3 region: CAAGGTGGSNEQFF. CDR3 in DNA: TGTGCCGCTGGGGGGACAGGGGGTTCTAATGAGCAGTTCTTC.

The rearrangement uses TRBV24-1 and TRBJ2-1, with D tentatively TRBD1 (6 bases). Germline loops: CDR1 KGHDR, CDR2 SFDVKD. V lost 4 bases, J lost 2 bases, and 14 bases lay in between. The CDR3 consists of 16 residues. CDR3 nucleotides: TGTGCCACCAGTGACACAGGGTTCCCGGCCTACAATGAGCAGTTCTTC. It yields the protein CATSDTGFPAYNEQFF.

The chain combines TRBV5-1 with TRBJ1-1, with 8 bases fitting TRBD1. The CDR3 contains 16 residues. V lost 3 bases and J lost 0; bases outside the gene matches: 7. Germline V CDR1 and CDR2: SGHRS, YFSETQ. Here the CDR3 DNA reads TGCGCCAGCAGCTCAAACTACAGGGGGGTGAACACTGAAGCTTTCTTT. Encoded protein: CASSSNYRGVNTEAFF.

This chain uses TRBV7-3 with TRBJ2-2, with D possibly TRBD1 on 6 matching bases. The CDR3 loop spans 14 amino acids. Germline V gives CDR1 SGHTA, CDR2 FQGTGA. Trimming stripped 5 bases from V and 7 bases from J, with 14 bases between. CDR3 residues: CASSVNREGGELFF. The CDR3 DNA reads TGTGCCAGCAGCGTAAACAGGGAAGGCGGGGAGCTGTTTTTT.

This chain joins TRBV4-2 and TRBJ1-1, with D unresolved. The V and J ends lost 0 bases and 3 bases respectively, with 14 bases between them. CDR3 length: 16 residues. Per germline, CDR1 LGHNA and CDR2 YNFKEQ. The CDR3: CASSQEGGRLYTEAFF. The CDR3 nucleotides read TGTGCCAGCAGCCAAGAAGGAGGGCGACTGTACACTGAAGCTTTCTTT.

The chain couples TRBV5-6 to TRBJ1-5, with TRBD1 matching 7 bases. Germline V gene sequence: CDR1 SGHDT, CDR2 YYEEEE. J was trimmed by 3 bases and V by 0 bases; bases with no gene match: 3. The CDR3 covers 15 residues. CDR3 sequence: CASSLAGTDNQPQHF. The CDR3 coding sequence is TGTGCCAGCAGCTTGGCCGGGACAGACAATCAGCCCCAGCATTTT.

The J gene is TRBJ2-7, the V gene TRBV19, with no clear D. Germline CDR1 reads LNHDA; CDR2 reads SQIVND (reference sequence). Trimming stripped 5 bases from V and 2 bases from J, with 13 bases between. The CDR3 loop spans 14 amino acids. The CDR3 DNA follows: TGTGCCAGTAGTCCCCCGACGGCGGCCTACGAGCAGTACTTC. It translates to CASSPPTAAYEQYF. Supplemented by reference TRBV19 and TRBJ2-7, the full variable domain reads DGGITQSPKYLFRKEGQNVTLSCEQNLNHDAMYWYRQDPGQGLRLIYYSQIVNDFQKGDIAEGYSVSREKKESFPLTVTSAQKNPTAFYLCASSPPTAAYEQYFGPGTRLTVT.

The rearrangement joins TRBV21-1 to TRBJ1-2; the table's D call of TRBD1 was not tested on the DNA. TRBV21-1 counts as a pseudogene. The CDR3 spans 19 residues. Here the CDR3 DNA reads TGTGCCAGCAGCATACGCTTACCGGGACAGGGTACCCTCACCGCGGGCTACACCTTC. Translating it yields CASSIRLPGQGTLTAGYTF.

Only one count was recorded for this clone. This rearrangement joins TRBV11-1 to TRBJ2-7, with D hard to call. V gave up 5 bases and J gave up 0 bases, with 8 bases separating them. CDR1 is SGHAT, CDR2 FQDESV, per germline (reference sequence). The CDR3 covers 13 residues. CDR3: CASSRQPSYEQYF. The CDR3 nucleotides are TGTGCCAGCAGCCGACAACCCTCCTACGAGCAGTACTTC.

As DNA, the CDR3 is TGTGCCAGCAGCGCACAGGGCGTAGGTGAAAAACTGTTTTTT. Its protein product is CASSAQGVGEKLFF. This chain connects TRBV9 to TRBJ1-4; TRBD1 might be the D (6 bases). The CDR3 length is 14 residues. V was clipped by 3 bases and J by 7 bases, with 13 bases between them. CDR1 and CDR2 (germline): SGDLS, YYNGEE.

This chain connects TRBV11-2 to TRBJ2-7; 12 nucleotides match TRBD2. The CDR3 has 18 amino acids. J was trimmed by 0 bases and V by 2 bases; bases with no gene match: 8. Germline loops: CDR1 SGHAT, CDR2 FQNNGV. The CDR3 region is CASSLPILAGGSSYEQYF. The CDR3, as DNA: TGTGCCAGCAGCTTACCCATCCTAGCGGGGGGGAGCTCCTACGAGCAGTACTTC.

The J gene is TRBJ2-1, the V gene TRBV5-1, with 10 bases lining up with TRBD1. With V trimmed by 0 bases and J by 9 bases, 12 bases remained unmatched. CDR3 length equals 17 residues. CDR1 is SGHRS and CDR2 is YFSETQ in the germline V gene. This CDR3 reads CASSLAPPGQGIREQFF. Here the CDR3 DNA reads TGCGCCAGCAGCTTGGCGCCCCCGGGACAGGGGATTCGTGAGCAGTTCTTC.

The chain couples TRBV6-1 to TRBJ1-2, with D maybe TRBD1 (5 bases). In germline, CDR1 is MNHNS, CDR2 SASEGT. This CDR3 has 13 residues. The V end lost 1 base, the J end lost 7 bases, and 10 bases lay between the germline ends. CDR3 residues: CASSEDGRAGYTF. As DNA, the CDR3 is TGTGCCAGCAGTGAAGACGGCAGGGCTGGCTACACCTTC.

This clone was seen just once. The rearrangement joins TRBV6-5 to TRBJ2-2; D is undetermined. The CDR3 sequence is 14 residues long. The V end lost 6 bases, the J end lost 0 bases, and 8 bases lay between the germline ends. Germline CDR1 and CDR2: MNHEY and SVGAGI. The CDR3 coding sequence is TGTGCCAGCAGATTACAACCGAACACCGGGGAGCTGTTTTTT. It is translated as CASRLQPNTGELFF.

The chain links TRBV5-4 to TRBJ2-1, with TRBD1 as a possible D gene (7 bases). Trimming removed 2 bases from V and 1 base from J, with 16 bases in between. The CDR3 sequence is 17 residues long. CDR1 is SGHNT, CDR2 YYREEE, per germline (reference sequence). The CDR3 protein is CASSFAETGRSYNEQFF. Written as DNA, the CDR3 is TGTGCCAGCAGCTTCGCGGAGACAGGGAGGTCCTACAATGAGCAGTTCTTC.

The chain couples TRBV4-1 to TRBJ2-3; D might be TRBD1 (6 bases). The length of the CDR3 is 16 residues. Looked up from germline, CDR1 is MGHRA and CDR2 is YSYEKL. Trimming took 3 bases from V and 3 from J, leaving 16 bases between them. The CDR3 loop reads CASSQQGPLETDTQYF. The DNA of the CDR3 is TGCGCCAGCAGCCAGCAGGGGCCCTTGGAGACAGATACGCAGTATTTT.

The gene calls are TRBV27 and TRBJ1-6; tentatively, D is TRBD1 (6 bases). CDR1 is MNHEY and CDR2 is SMNVEV in the germline V gene (reference sequence). The CDR3 loop spans 16 amino acids. Trimming left V 4 bases short and J 5 bases short, with 15 bases between. The CDR3 DNA is TGTGCCAGCAGTTGGGTTAGGACAGATAATAATTCACCCCTCCACTTT. Translating gives CASSWVRTDNNSPLHF.

In this sample, this clone turned up once. In DNA, the CDR3 is TGTGCCTGGAGTACTGGGGGGTCTAACTATGGCTACACCTTC. Protein: CAWSTGGSNYGYTF. V and J are TRBV30 and TRBJ1-2, with D possibly being TRBD1 (5 bases). V was cut by 2 bases and J by 0 bases, with 10 bases left in between. The CDR3 length is 14 residues. The germline gives CDR1 GTSNPN, CDR2 SVGIG (reference sequence).

The chain recombines TRBV4-3 with TRBJ1-6; 10 nucleotides match TRBD1. The CDR3 sequence is 15 residues long. In germline, CDR1 is LGHNA, CDR2 YSLEER. V lost 1 base and J lost 8; bases outside the gene matches: 2. DNA of the CDR3: TGCGCCAGCAGCCAAGGGGACAGGGGTGATTCACCCCTCCACTTT. Translation gives CASSQGDRGDSPLHF.

This sequence joins TRBV28 and TRBJ2-4; 11 positions match TRBD1. The CDR3 runs 14 residues. The germline gives CDR1 MDHEN, CDR2 SYDVKM. Germline trimming cut 5 bases from V and 8 bases from J; bases unmatched to any gene: 5. The CDR3 loop reads CASSPPGQGDIQYF. The CDR3 nucleotides read TGTGCCAGCAGTCCCCCGGGACAGGGGGACATTCAGTACTTC.